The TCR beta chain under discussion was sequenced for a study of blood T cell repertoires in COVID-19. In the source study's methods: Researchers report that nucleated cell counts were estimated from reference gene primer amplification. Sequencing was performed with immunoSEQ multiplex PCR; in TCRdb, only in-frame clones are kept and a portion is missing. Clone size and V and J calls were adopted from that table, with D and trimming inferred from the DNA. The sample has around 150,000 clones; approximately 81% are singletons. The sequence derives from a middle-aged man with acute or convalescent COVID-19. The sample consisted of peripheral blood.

CDR3 DNA: TGCGCCAGCAGCCCCAGGACAGGGATAGGGCCCCAGCATTTT. Translating it yields CASSPRTGIGPQHF. The chain combines TRBV5-1 with TRBJ1-5; 8 nucleotides agree with TRBD1. J was trimmed by 9 bases and V by 4 bases; bases with no gene match: 9. There are 14 residues in the CDR3. Per the germline V gene, CDR1 is SGHRS and CDR2 is YFSETQ.